The 18 T cell receptor beta chains presented below share a single source sample, sequenced in a study of blood T cell repertoires in COVID-19 (dated by TCRdb to 2018 to 2020). Receptors were amplified or captured by the immunoSEQ multiplex PCR assay. TCRdb holds this immuneACCESS table with in-frame rearrangements only. Some clones are missing; in checked studies, unresolved V genes explain under half, and the rest has no known cause. The sample profile shows some 130,000 clones; 55% to 75% of them were found once. Under 2.5% of the sample comes from the top ten. Specimen: peripheral blood. The receptors derive from a woman in her 70s with acute or convalescent COVID-19.

The J gene is TRBJ2-2, the V gene TRBV19; D is possibly TRBD2 (6 bases). Germline loops: CDR1 LNHDA, CDR2 SQIVND (reference sequence). Trimming stripped 6 bases from V and 2 bases from J, with 22 bases between. There are 18 residues in the CDR3. CDR3 coding DNA: TGTGCCAGTAGCTTAGGTAGCGGAATCCTTTCAAACACCGGGGAGCTGTTTTTT. Translating it yields CASSLGSGILSNTGELFF.

As DNA, the CDR3 is TGCGCCAGCAGCCGCGGAAGAGGTAGAAACACCATATATTTT. It encodes CASSRGRGRNTIYF. The J gene is TRBJ1-3, the V gene TRBV4-3; no firm D call. The CDR3 totals 14 residues. V lost 4 bases and J lost 5, with 12 bases in between. Germline V gene sequence: CDR1 LGHNA, CDR2 YSLEER.

V is TRBV19 and J is TRBJ2-2; the D is unclear. Trimming took 5 bases from V and 1 from J, leaving 8 bases between them. The germline CDR1 and CDR2 sequences are LNHDA and SQIVND (reference sequence). The CDR3 totals 14 residues. CDR3 loop: CASSPRQNTGELFF. The CDR3 DNA reads as TGTGCCAGTAGTCCCAGACAGAACACCGGGGAGCTGTTTTTT.

To note about this clone: The same CDR3 arises from other DNA sequences in this sample as well. The chain carries TRBV5-1 and TRBJ2-3; 7 nucleotides match TRBD2. The CDR3 covers 15 residues. The germline CDR1 and CDR2 sequences are SGHRS and YFSETQ. V lost 1 base, J lost 6 bases, and 8 bases stayed unmatched. This chain's CDR3 is CASSLRGGSSDTQYF. DNA of the CDR3: TGCGCCAGCAGCTTGAGGGGCGGGAGCTCTGATACGCAGTATTTT.

The J gene is TRBJ2-3, the V gene TRBV30; TRBD1 might be the D (5 bases). The germline CDR1 and CDR2 sequences are GTSNPN and SVGIG (reference sequence). Trimming took off 0 bases at V and 0 bases at J, with 10 bases between the two ends. This CDR3 contains 15 residues. CDR3 coding DNA: TGTGCCTGGAGTGTAAAGGGGCCTAGCACAGATACGCAGTATTTT. Translated, it gives CAWSVKGPSTDTQYF.

V is TRBV27 and J is TRBJ2-1, with TRBD1 identical over 9 bases. Trimming took 5 bases from V and 2 from J; bases not matched to a gene: 4. The CDR3 has 15 residues. Per the germline V gene, CDR1 is MNHEY and CDR2 is SMNVEV (reference sequence). The CDR3 DNA reads as TGTGCCAGCAGTCCGGACAGGGGCCCCTACAATGAGCAGTTCTTC. Its translation: CASSPDRGPYNEQFF.

The genes are TRBV20-1 and TRBJ1-3, with D unclear. The germline CDR1 and CDR2 sequences are DFQATT and SNEGSKA (reference sequence). This CDR3 is built from 14 residues. Trimming took off 3 bases at V and 7 bases at J, with 16 bases between the two ends. This CDR3 is CSASRGPASNTIYF. DNA for the CDR3: TGCAGTGCTAGTCGAGGGCCGGCCTCGAACACCATATATTTT.

This clone came up a few times. The J gene is TRBJ1-2, the V gene TRBV4-3, with D maybe TRBD1 (5 bases). Trimming took 2 bases from V and 4 from J, leaving 17 bases between them. CDR3 length: 16 residues. Germline V CDR1 and CDR2: LGHNA, YSLEER. The CDR3 nucleotides read TGCGCCAGCAGCCAACGTCAGGGTTTTAGTCCCTATGGCTACACCTTC. It translates to CASSQRQGFSPYGYTF.

This chain uses TRBV9 with TRBJ2-7; D perhaps matches TRBD1 (7 bases). The V gene lost 0 bases and the J gene lost 5 bases, with 12 bases spanning the gap. Germline V gene lookup returns CDR1 SGDLS and CDR2 YYNGEE. The CDR3 covers 14 residues. For the CDR3, the DNA is TGTGCCAGCAGCGTAGACGTCAGGGGGGACGAGCAGTACTTC. Residues: CASSVDVRGDEQYF.

The chain couples TRBV9 to TRBJ2-1; weak D call: TRBD2 (5 bases). Germline V gives CDR1 SGDLS, CDR2 YYNGEE. Trimming cost V 1 base and J 4 bases, with 15 bases left between them. The CDR3 length is 16 residues. The chain's CDR3 is CASSVSSTEGYNEQFF. CDR3 coding DNA: TGTGCCAGCAGCGTATCTTCCACTGAGGGTTACAATGAGCAGTTCTTC.

The chain recombines TRBV19 with TRBJ2-2, with TRBD2 matching over 13 bases. Germline CDR1 is LNHDA and CDR2 is SQIVND (reference sequence). This CDR3 comprises 18 residues. J was trimmed by 7 bases and V by 2 bases; bases with no gene match: 10. The CDR3 sequence: CASSISWTSGSGYGELFF. Here the CDR3 DNA reads TGTGCCAGTAGTATATCATGGACTAGCGGGAGTGGTTACGGGGAGCTGTTTTTT.

This chain joins TRBV27 and TRBJ2-7; TRBD1 might be the D (5 bases). The V gene lost 4 bases and the J gene lost 1 base, with 14 bases spanning the gap. This CDR3 region has 15 residues. CDR1 and CDR2 from the germline V gene are MNHEY and SMNVEV (reference sequence). The CDR3 sequence: CASSSRQFDSYEQYF. CDR3 coding DNA: TGTGCCAGCAGTTCCCGACAGTTTGATTCCTACGAGCAGTACTTC.

The rearrangement uses TRBV5-1 and TRBJ1-5; tentative D call: TRBD1 (6 bases). The CDR3 contains 14 residues. CDR1 and CDR2 from the germline V gene are SGHRS and YFSETQ. V shed 2 bases and J shed 3 bases, with 9 bases lying between them. The CDR3: CASSLQGDNQPQHF. CDR3 DNA: TGCGCCAGCAGCTTACAGGGAGACAATCAGCCCCAGCATTTT.

The J gene is TRBJ2-1, the V gene TRBV9, with 10 bases aligning to TRBD2. The V gene's germline CDR1 is SGDLS and CDR2 YYNGEE. V lost 0 bases to trimming and J lost 13 bases; unmatched junction nucleotides: 4. The CDR3 sequence is 13 residues long. The CDR3 DNA is TGTGCCAGCAGCGTAGCCGCTAGCGGGAGACAGTTCTTC. Protein product: CASSVAASGRQFF.

This clone was found a few times. The chain is built from TRBV6-5 and TRBJ1-3; TRBD1 matches at 8 bases. Per germline, CDR1 MNHEY and CDR2 SVGAGI. The V gene end was trimmed by 2 bases and the J gene end by 4 bases; junction bases not matched to a gene: 7. This CDR3 region has 16 residues. The CDR3 DNA follows: TGTGCCAGCAGTTACGTTCCAGGGGGCCGGGGAAACACCATATATTTT. Protein: CASSYVPGGRGNTIYF.

The chain recombines TRBV9 with TRBJ2-7; 7 bases line up with TRBD1. V lost 4 bases, J lost 4 bases, and 8 bases stayed unmatched. The CDR3 runs 14 residues. Germline CDR1 reads SGDLS; CDR2 reads YYNGEE. The CDR3 bases are TGTGCCAGCAGCCCTGGACAGGTGGCGTACGAGCAGTACTTC. Translated, it gives CASSPGQVAYEQYF.

Concerning this clone itself: Relative to the germline gene, one junction end is altered; a read error may explain this. The V gene is TRBV7-9, the J gene TRBJ1-1, with D hard to call. The CDR3 runs to 15 residues. Germline assignment: CDR1 SEHNR and CDR2 FQNEAQ (reference sequence). This CDR3 reads CASSLGAAVKTEAFF. The CDR3 nucleotides are TGTGCCAGCAGCTTAGGGGCCGCAGTGAAGACTGAAGCTTTCTTT.

The chain is built from TRBV30 and TRBJ1-1; D gene ambiguous. This CDR3 has 12 residues. Trimming removed 6 bases from V and 1 base from J, with 9 bases in between. Germline values: CDR1 GTSNPN, CDR2 SVGIG (reference sequence). CDR3 bases: TGTGCCTGCGATCGGGGGAACACTGAAGCTTTCTTT. Protein sequence: CACDRGNTEAFF.